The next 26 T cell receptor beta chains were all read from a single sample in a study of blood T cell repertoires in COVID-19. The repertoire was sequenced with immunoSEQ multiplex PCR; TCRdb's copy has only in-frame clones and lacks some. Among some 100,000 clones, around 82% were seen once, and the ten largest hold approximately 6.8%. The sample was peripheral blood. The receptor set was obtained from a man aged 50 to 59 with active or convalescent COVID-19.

This CDR3 reads CASSQLTGQFNEKLFF. DNA for the CDR3: TGTGCCAGCAGCCAACTCACGGGACAGTTTAATGAAAAACTGTTTTTT. This sequence joins TRBV3-1 (or the pseudogene TRBV3-2) and TRBJ1-4; TRBD1 matches at 7 bases. The CDR3 extends over 16 amino acids. Germline CDR1 LGHDT, CDR2 YNNKEL (reference sequence). With V trimmed by 2 bases and J by 4 bases, 7 bases remained unmatched.

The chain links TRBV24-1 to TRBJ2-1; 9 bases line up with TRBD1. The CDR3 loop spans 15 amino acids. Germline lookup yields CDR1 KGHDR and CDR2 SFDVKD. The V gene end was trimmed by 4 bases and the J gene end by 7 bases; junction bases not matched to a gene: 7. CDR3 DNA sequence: TGTGCCACCAGTGACCCCCGGGACAGGGTTAATGAGCAGTTCTTC. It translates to CATSDPRDRVNEQFF.

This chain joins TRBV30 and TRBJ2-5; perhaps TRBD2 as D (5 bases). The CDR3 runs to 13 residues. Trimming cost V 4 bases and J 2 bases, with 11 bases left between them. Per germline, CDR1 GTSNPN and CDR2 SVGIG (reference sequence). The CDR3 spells CAWTRGPQETQYF. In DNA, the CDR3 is TGTGCCTGGACGCGAGGGCCGCAAGAGACCCAGTACTTC.

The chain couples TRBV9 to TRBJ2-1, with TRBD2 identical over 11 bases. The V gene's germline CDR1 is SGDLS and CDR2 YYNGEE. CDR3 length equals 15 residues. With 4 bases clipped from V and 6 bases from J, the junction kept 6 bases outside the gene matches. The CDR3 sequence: CASSPGTSGSNEQFF. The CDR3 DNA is TGTGCCAGCAGCCCAGGGACTAGCGGTTCCAATGAGCAGTTCTTC.

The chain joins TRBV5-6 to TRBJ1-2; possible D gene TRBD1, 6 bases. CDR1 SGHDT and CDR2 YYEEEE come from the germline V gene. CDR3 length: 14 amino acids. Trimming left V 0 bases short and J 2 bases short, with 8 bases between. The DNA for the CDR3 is TGTGCCAGCAGCTTGGGGACAGTCAACTATGGCTACACCTTC. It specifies CASSLGTVNYGYTF.

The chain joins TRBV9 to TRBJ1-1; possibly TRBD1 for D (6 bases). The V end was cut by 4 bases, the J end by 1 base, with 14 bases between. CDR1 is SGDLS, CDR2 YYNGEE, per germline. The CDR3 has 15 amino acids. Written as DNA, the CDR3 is TGTGCCAGCAGCACCCTAGGGGGGGGGAACACTGAAGCTTTCTTT. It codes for CASSTLGGGNTEAFF. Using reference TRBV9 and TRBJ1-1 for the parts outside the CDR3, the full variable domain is DSGVTQTPKHLITATGQRVTLRCSPRSGDLSVYWYQQSLDQGLQFLIQYYNGEERAKGNILERFSAQQFPDLHSELNLSSLELGDSALYFCASSTLGGGNTEAFFGQGTRLTVV.

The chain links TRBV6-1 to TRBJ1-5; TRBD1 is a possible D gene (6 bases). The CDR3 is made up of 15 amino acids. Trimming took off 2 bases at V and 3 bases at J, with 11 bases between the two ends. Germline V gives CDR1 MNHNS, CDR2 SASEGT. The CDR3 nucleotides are TGTGCCAGCAGTGAATTGGGACAAAACAATCAGCCCCAGCATTTT. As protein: CASSELGQNNQPQHF.

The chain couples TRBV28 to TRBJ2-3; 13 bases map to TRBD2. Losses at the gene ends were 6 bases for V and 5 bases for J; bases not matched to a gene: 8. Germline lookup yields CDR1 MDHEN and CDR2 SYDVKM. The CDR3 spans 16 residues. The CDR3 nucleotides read TGTGCCAGCAGCCTCCCGGGACTAGCGGGGTTAGATACGCAGTATTTT. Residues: CASSLPGLAGLDTQYF. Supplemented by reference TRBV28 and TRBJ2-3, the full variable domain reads DVKVTQSSRYLVKRTGEKVFLECVQDMDHENMFWYRQDPGLGLRLIYFSYDVKMKEKGDIPEGYSVSREKKERFSLILESASTNQTSMYLCASSLPGLAGLDTQYFGPGTRLTVL.

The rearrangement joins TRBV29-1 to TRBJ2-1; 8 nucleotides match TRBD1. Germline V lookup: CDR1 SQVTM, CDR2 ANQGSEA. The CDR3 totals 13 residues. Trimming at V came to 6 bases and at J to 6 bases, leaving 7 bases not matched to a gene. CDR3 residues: CSVDPRGLNEQFF. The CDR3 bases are TGCAGCGTCGACCCCAGGGGGCTCAATGAGCAGTTCTTC.

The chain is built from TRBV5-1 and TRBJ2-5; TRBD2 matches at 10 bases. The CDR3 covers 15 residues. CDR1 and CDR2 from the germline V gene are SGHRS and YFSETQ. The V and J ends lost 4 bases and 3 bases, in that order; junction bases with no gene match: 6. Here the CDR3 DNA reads TGCGCCAGCAGCAGCCGAACTAGCGGGGAAGAGACCCAGTACTTC. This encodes CASSSRTSGEETQYF.

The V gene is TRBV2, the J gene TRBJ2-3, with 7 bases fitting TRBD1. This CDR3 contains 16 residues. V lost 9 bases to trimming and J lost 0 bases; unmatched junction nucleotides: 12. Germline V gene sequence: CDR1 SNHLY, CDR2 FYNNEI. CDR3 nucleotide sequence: TGTGCCAGTCTTCTAACAACAGGGGCTAGCACAGATACGCAGTATTTT. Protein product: CASLLTTGASTDTQYF.

The CDR3 coding sequence is TGTGCCATCAGAGGGACAGAGAACACCGGGGAGCTGTTTTTT. Translated, it gives CAIRGTENTGELFF. The chain recombines TRBV10-3 with TRBJ2-2; 7 bases are shared with TRBD1. The CDR3 runs to 14 residues. Trimming took 6 bases from V and 1 from J; bases not matched to a gene: 2. Germline V gene sequence: CDR1 ENHRY, CDR2 SYGVKD.

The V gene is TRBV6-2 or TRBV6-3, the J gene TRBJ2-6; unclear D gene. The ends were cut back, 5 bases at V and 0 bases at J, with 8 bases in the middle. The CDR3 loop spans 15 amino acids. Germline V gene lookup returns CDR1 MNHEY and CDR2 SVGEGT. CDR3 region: CASSAPSSGANVLTF. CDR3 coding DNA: TGTGCCAGCAGTGCGCCGAGCTCTGGGGCCAACGTCCTGACTTTC.

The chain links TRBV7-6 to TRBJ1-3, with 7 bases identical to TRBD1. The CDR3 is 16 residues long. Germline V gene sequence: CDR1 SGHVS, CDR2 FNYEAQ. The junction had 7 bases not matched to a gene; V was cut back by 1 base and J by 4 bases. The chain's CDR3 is CASSLVEGAVGNTIYF. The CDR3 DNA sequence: TGTGCCAGCAGCTTAGTAGAGGGGGCGGTCGGAAACACCATATATTTT.

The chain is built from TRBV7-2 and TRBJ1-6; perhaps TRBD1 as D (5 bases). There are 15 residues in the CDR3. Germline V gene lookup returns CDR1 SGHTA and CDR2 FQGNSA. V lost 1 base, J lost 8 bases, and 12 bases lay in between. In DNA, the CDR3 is TGTGCCAGCAGCTTAGGGGGCACGGGGGATTCACCCCTCCACTTT. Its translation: CASSLGGTGDSPLHF.

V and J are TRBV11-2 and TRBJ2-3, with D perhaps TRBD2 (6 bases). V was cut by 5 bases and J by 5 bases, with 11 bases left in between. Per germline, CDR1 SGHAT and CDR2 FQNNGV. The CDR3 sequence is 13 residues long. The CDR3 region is CASSPSGEDTQYF. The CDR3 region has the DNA TGTGCCAGCAGCCCCTCGGGGGAAGATACGCAGTATTTT.

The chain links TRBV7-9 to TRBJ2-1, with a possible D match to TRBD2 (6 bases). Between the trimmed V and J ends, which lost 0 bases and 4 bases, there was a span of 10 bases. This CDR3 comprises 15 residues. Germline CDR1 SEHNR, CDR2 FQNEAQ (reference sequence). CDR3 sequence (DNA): TGTGCCAGCAGCTTAGCGGGGGGAACATACAATGAGCAGTTCTTC. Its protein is CASSLAGGTYNEQFF.

The CDR3, as DNA: TGTGCCACCAAGGGACAGTCTCCCCAAGAGACCCAGTACTTC. Protein product: CATKGQSPQETQYF. The chain carries TRBV24-1 and TRBJ2-5, with 7 bases identical to TRBD1. The CDR3 has 14 amino acids. Germline-derived CDR1 and CDR2 are KGHDR and SFDVKD. J was trimmed by 1 base and V by 8 bases; bases with no gene match: 6.

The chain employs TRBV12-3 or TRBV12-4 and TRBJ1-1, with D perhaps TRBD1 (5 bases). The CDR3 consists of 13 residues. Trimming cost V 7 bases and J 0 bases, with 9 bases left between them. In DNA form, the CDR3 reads TGTGCCAGCACCCGACAGATGAACACTGAAGCTTTCTTT. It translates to CASTRQMNTEAFF.

The CDR3 is CASSSRGGPPETQYF. CDR3 DNA sequence: TGCGCCAGCAGCTCACGCGGGGGGCCCCCAGAGACCCAGTACTTC. The chain carries TRBV5-1 and TRBJ2-5, with 8 bases aligning to TRBD2. Germline lookup yields CDR1 SGHRS and CDR2 YFSETQ. The CDR3 runs 15 residues. V trimming: 3 bases; J trimming: 4 bases; junction bases outside the gene matches: 8.

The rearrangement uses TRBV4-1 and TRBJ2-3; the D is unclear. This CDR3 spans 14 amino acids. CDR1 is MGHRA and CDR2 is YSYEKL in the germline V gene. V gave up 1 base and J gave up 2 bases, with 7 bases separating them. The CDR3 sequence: CASSQGLATDTQYF. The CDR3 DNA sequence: TGCGCCAGCAGCCAAGGACTTGCCACAGATACGCAGTATTTT.

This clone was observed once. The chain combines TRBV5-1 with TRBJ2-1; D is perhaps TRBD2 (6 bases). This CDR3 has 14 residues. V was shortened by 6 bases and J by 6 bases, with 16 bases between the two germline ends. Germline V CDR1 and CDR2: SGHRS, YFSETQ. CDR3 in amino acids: CASTPDYGANEQFF. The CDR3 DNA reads TGCGCCAGCACCCCGGACTATGGGGCCAATGAGCAGTTCTTC.

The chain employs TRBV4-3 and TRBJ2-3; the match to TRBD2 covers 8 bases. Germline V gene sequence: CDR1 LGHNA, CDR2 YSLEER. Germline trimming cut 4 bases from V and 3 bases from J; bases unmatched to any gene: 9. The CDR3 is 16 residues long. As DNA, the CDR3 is TGCGCCAGCAGCCCCTACAGCGGGGGAGGAACAGATACGCAGTATTTT. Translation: CASSPYSGGGTDTQYF.

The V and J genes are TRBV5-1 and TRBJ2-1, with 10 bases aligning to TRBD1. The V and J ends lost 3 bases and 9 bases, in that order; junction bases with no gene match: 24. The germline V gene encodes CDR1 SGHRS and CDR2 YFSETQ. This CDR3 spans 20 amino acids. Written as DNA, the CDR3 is TGCGCCAGCAGCTCGGCCCGGGACAGGGGTGGGGGGGGTCCCGGGGTTGAGCAGTTCTTC. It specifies CASSSARDRGGGGPGVEQFF.

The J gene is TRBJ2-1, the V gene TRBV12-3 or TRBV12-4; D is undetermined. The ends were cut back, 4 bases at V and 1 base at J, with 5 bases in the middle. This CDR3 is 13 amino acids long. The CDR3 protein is CASSSRSYNEQFF. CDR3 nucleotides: TGTGCCAGCAGTTCCCGTTCCTACAATGAGCAGTTCTTC.

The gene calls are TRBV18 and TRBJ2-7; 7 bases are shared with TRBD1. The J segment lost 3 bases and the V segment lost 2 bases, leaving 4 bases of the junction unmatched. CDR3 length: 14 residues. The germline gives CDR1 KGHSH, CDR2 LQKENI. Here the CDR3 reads CASSPMGQSYEQYF. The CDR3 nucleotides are TGTGCCAGCTCACCAATGGGACAGAGCTACGAGCAGTACTTC.